This TCR beta chain was recorded in a study of cytomegalovirus exposure and HLA in healthy donors. The study, taken as a whole, reports: Of the V segments, some could not be distinguished, including TRBV6-2 and TRBV6-3, and were excluded. The authors later found most CMV-associated TCR beta chains appeared HLA-restricted. Later on, an analysis tied around 17,000 TCR beta sequences to HLA alleles at 0.05 false discovery rate.

Vbeta (60) and Jbeta (13) primers were used in the PCR. Libraries were prepared by immunoSEQ multiplex PCR; TCRdb keeps only in-frame clonotypes and omits some of them. The sample contains about 140,000 clones, roughly four fifths of which appear only once. The V gene end was trimmed by 3 bases and the J gene end by 6 bases; junction bases not matched to a gene: 8. The CDR3 sequence is 16 residues long. Germline lookup yields CDR1 MNHNS and CDR2 SASEGT. With respect to this clone: Antigen specificity is unknown.

The sequence came from a man aged 18 to 30 in good health and CMV-seropositive. The genes are TRBV6-1 and TRBJ2-7; TRBD2 matches 13 bases. Sequences were obtained from PBMCs. CDR3 sequence reads: CASSDRGLAGVSEQYF. The CDR3 DNA is TGTGCCAGCAGTGACCGCGGACTAGCGGGAGTGTCCGAGCAGTACTTC.